These 26 T cell receptor beta chains were all obtained from the same sample, sequenced in a study of tumor-infiltrating lymphocytes in oesophageal squamous cell carcinoma. TCRdb reanalysed the PCR reads using MiXCR and keeps one entry per CDR3 protein. This table holds about 16,000 distinct CDR3 sequences, 45% to 50% found once. The sequencing input was esophageal tumor tissue. These receptors were collected from a male donor with esophageal squamous cell carcinoma.

This clonotype was seen only a few times. The chain employs TRBV7-2 and TRBJ2-1; D possibly corresponds to TRBD2 (6 bases). The assigned J gene may be wrong: the sequence end matches TRBJ2-7 better. Germline-derived CDR1 and CDR2 are SGHTA and FQGNSA. The CDR3 loop spans 14 amino acids. CDR3: CASSPPTRNNEQYF. In nucleotides, the CDR3 is TGTGCCAGCAGCCCCCCGACTAGGAACAATGAGCAGTACTTC.

This clonotype was detected ten times or more. The chain uses TRBV7-2 and TRBJ1-1, with TRBD1 as a possible D gene (6 bases). The CDR3 spans 13 residues. CDR1 SGHTA and CDR2 FQGNSA come from the germline V gene. V lost 4 bases and J lost 3, with 9 bases in between. The CDR3 DNA reads as TGTGCCAGCAGCTGGCAGGGGTACACTGAAGCTTTCTTT. It is translated as CASSWQGYTEAFF.

This clonotype was counted once. The V gene is TRBV6-1, the J gene TRBJ2-5; 8 bases agree with TRBD2. Trimming cost V 6 bases and J 3 bases; bases outside gene matches: 6. The CDR3 length is 14 residues. Per the germline V gene, CDR1 is MNHNS and CDR2 is SASEGT. The CDR3 coding sequence is TGTGCCAGCAGACGGGGGGGCCAGGAAGAGACCCAGTACTTC. Protein: CASRRGGQEETQYF.

The CDR3 nucleotides read TGTGCCAGCAGCAAGACTAGCGGGGGCACAGATACGCAGTATTTT. It yields the protein CASSKTSGGTDTQYF. The rearrangement links TRBV28 to TRBJ2-3; 11 nucleotides match TRBD2. V gave up 6 bases and J gave up 1 base; unmatched junction bases: 3. CDR3 length: 15 amino acids. Germline V gives CDR1 MDHEN, CDR2 SYDVKM.

V and J are TRBV7-3 and TRBJ2-3, with D possibly being TRBD1 (6 bases). The V end lost 5 bases, the J end lost 2 bases, and 23 bases lay between the germline ends. This CDR3 has 18 amino acids. The germline V gene has CDR1 SGHTA and CDR2 FQGTGA. The CDR3 region is CASSQGTLASSVTDTQYF. DNA for the CDR3: TGTGCCAGCAGCCAGGGGACCCTCGCGAGTTCTGTCACAGATACGCAGTATTTT.

A single count supports this clonotype. The final CDR3 position lacks the conserved phenylalanine or tryptophan, pointing to a likely read error. No DNA is shown, since the ends of the CDR3 on it are uncertain; the CDR3 is the one TCRdb lists. The chain uses TRBV7-8 and TRBJ2-3; the table's D call of TRBD1 was not tested on the DNA. Inclusive of both ends, the CDR3 amounts to 17 amino acids. Germline CDR1 SGHVS, CDR2 FQNEAQ. CDR3 sequence: CASSLARGGGETQYFGP.

This chain connects TRBV25-1 to TRBJ2-7; D is ambiguous. The J call could be wrong; TRBJ1-2 is a better fit for the DNA end. CDR1 is MGHDK, CDR2 SYGVNS, per germline. The CDR3 consists of 13 residues. The DNA of the CDR3 is TGTGCCAGCAGTGAGCCCGGATATAACCTTTACACCTTC. It yields the protein CASSEPGYNLYTF.

This clonotype has only one observation. The rearrangement joins TRBV7-2 to TRBJ2-5; D is unresolved. The CDR3 loop spans 15 amino acids. Trimming stripped 1 base from V and 9 bases from J, with 18 bases between. CDR1 is SGHTA and CDR2 is FQGNSA in the germline V gene. The CDR3 loop reads CASSLGLTLTLAQYF. The CDR3, as DNA: TGTGCCAGCAGCTTAGGGTTGACCCTAACCTTGGCCCAGTACTTC.

This clonotype was counted many times. CDR3 in DNA: TGTGCAAGTCGTCTTCACAGGGGGTCCACAGGCTTC. Encoded protein: CASRLHRGSTGF. This chain connects TRBV12-2 to TRBJ2-7; TRBD1, the table's D call, was not compared with the DNA. TRBV12-2 is a pseudogene locus. There are 12 residues in the CDR3.

The CDR3 DNA sequence: TGTGCCAGCAGCTTACACACTAAGGATACGCAGTATTTT. Translation: CASSLHTKDTQYF. This rearrangement joins TRBV7-3 to TRBJ2-1; D is ambiguous. The DNA matches TRBJ2-3 better at its end, which makes the J call doubtful. Looked up from germline, CDR1 is SGHTA and CDR2 is FQGTGA. This CDR3 spans 13 amino acids.

The rearrangement joins TRBV7-3 to TRBJ2-4; 9 positions agree with TRBD2. The J call may be in error: the DNA end matches TRBJ2-1 better. Germline CDR1 is SGHTA and CDR2 is FQGTGA. This CDR3 is 15 amino acids long. The CDR3 loop is CASSLRGLASNEQFF. CDR3 nucleotide sequence: TGTGCCAGCAGCTTAAGGGGACTAGCCTCCAATGAGCAGTTCTTC.

This chain connects TRBV4-1 to TRBJ1-6; TRBD1 might be the D (5 bases). The ends were cut back, 4 bases at V and 8 bases at J, with 12 bases in the middle. From germline, CDR1 is MGHRA and CDR2 YSYEKL. The CDR3 has 14 amino acids. The CDR3 region is CASSPSQGDSPLHF. DNA for the CDR3: TGCGCCAGCAGCCCATCCCAGGGTGATTCACCCCTCCACTTT.

The V gene is TRBV12-3 or TRBV12-4, the J gene TRBJ2-1, with 8 bases identical to TRBD1. V lost 6 bases, J lost 2 bases, and 3 bases stayed unmatched. The CDR3 is made up of 14 amino acids. The CDR3 loop is CASRPTGAYNEQFF. The CDR3 DNA reads as TGTGCCAGCAGACCGACAGGGGCCTACAATGAGCAGTTCTTC.

In regard to this clonotype: Given the absence of the conserved phenylalanine or tryptophan at the CDR3 end, a read error is likely. The limits of the CDR3 on the DNA are not certain, so only TCRdb's listed CDR3 is given. V is TRBV6-6 and J is TRBJ2-3; the D segment call TRBD2 is taken from the table without a DNA check. CDR1 is MNHNY, CDR2 SVGAGI, per germline (reference sequence). The CDR3 length is 17 residues, termini included. CDR3 sequence reads: CASSTTGRRLATQYFGP.

The sample holds one count of this clonotype. The gene calls are TRBV5-1 and TRBJ2-1, with TRBD2 matching 13 bases. The germline V gene encodes CDR1 SGHRS and CDR2 YFSETQ. The CDR3 consists of 15 residues. Unmatched junction bases numbered 6, after V lost 4 bases and J lost 8 bases. CDR3 sequence: CASSGGLAGVDEQFF. CDR3 bases: TGCGCCAGCAGCGGTGGACTAGCGGGGGTCGATGAGCAGTTCTTC. Full variable domain (remainder filled in from reference TRBV5-1 and TRBJ2-1): KAGVTQTPRYLIKTRGQQVTLSCSPISGHRSVSWYQQTPGQGLQFLFEYFSETQRNKGNFPGRFSGRQFSNSRSEMNVSTLELGDSALYLCASSGGLAGVDEQFFGPGTRLTVL.

As to this clonotype: Because it lacks the conserved phenylalanine or tryptophan at the end, this CDR3 is likely a read error. Because the CDR3's place on the DNA is in doubt, the DNA is left out and the CDR3 is given as listed by TCRdb. The chain has TRBV6-1 and TRBJ2-1; the table's D gene call, TRBD1, was not cross checked with the DNA. The germline gives CDR1 MNHNS, CDR2 SASEGT. The CDR3 sequence runs 16 residues, both termini included. CDR3 region: CASNTGTGSYEQYFGS.

The V call is TRBV28, the J call TRBJ2-7, with D maybe TRBD1 (5 bases). The last part of the DNA fits TRBJ2-5 better; the J call may be wrong. Germline V gene sequence: CDR1 MDHEN, CDR2 SYDVKM. The CDR3 loop spans 13 amino acids. The CDR3 DNA is TGTGCCAGCAGTTTCGGACACATAGAGACCCAGTACTTC. Translated, it gives CASSFGHIETQYF.

The chain recombines TRBV6-1 with TRBJ2-6, with no clear D. The CDR3 is made up of 15 amino acids. Deletions cut 6 bases from V and 3 bases from J, with 12 bases between. Per the germline V gene, CDR1 is MNHNS and CDR2 is SASEGT. In nucleotides, the CDR3 is TGTGCCAGCAGAGCACCCCGGAGTGGGGCCAACGTCCTGACTTTC. It translates to CASRAPRSGANVLTF.

This clonotype was recorded once. The V and J genes are TRBV6-1 and TRBJ2-3; 12 positions match TRBD2. V was clipped by 7 bases and J by 3 bases; unmatched bases: 5. Germline values: CDR1 MNHNS, CDR2 SASEGT. There are 15 residues in the CDR3. The CDR3 bases are TGTGCCAGCAAGAGGACTAGCGGGGTAACAGATACGCAGTATTTT. Its protein is CASKRTSGVTDTQYF.

J is TRBJ2-1 and V is TRBV19; a weak D match, TRBD2 (5 bases). The J call may be mistaken, given a closer DNA end match to TRBJ2-7. Germline assignment: CDR1 LNHDA and CDR2 SQIVND (reference sequence). This CDR3 comprises 18 residues. The chain's CDR3 is CASPVYLGADSSYNEQYF. CDR3 bases: TGTGCCAGTCCAGTATATCTGGGAGCAGATAGCTCCTACAATGAGCAGTACTTC.

The table lists this clonotype with a few counts. The CDR3 region has the DNA TGTGCCATCAGTGACACAGCCTACCAAGAGACCCAGTACTTC. Amino acid sequence: CAISDTAYQETQYF. The J gene is TRBJ2-5, the V gene TRBV10-3; D not certain. The CDR3 runs 14 residues. The germline V gene encodes CDR1 ENHRY and CDR2 SYGVKD. Trimming removed 3 bases at V and 0 bases at J, with 8 bases between.

V usage is TRBV5-3 and J usage is TRBJ2-6; perhaps TRBD1 as D (7 bases). TRBV5-3 qualifies as an ORF whose function is uncertain. The CDR3 totals 17 residues. Trimming shortened V by 4 bases and J by 0 bases, and 14 bases separated the two germline ends. The DNA for the CDR3 is TGTGCCAGAAGCGGGGGGACAGCAGGCTCTGGGGCCAACGTCCTGACTTTC. Its protein product is CARSGGTAGSGANVLTF.

The chain joins TRBV12-3 or TRBV12-4 to TRBJ1-2; D is unresolved. V lost 3 bases and J 8 bases, leaving 10 bases between the germline ends. The length of the CDR3 is 12 residues. Written as DNA, the CDR3 is TGTGCCAGCAGTTTTGATCAAAGGGGCTACACCTTC. Translation gives CASSFDQRGYTF.

This sequence joins TRBV7-9 and TRBJ2-6, with D tentatively TRBD1 or TRBD2 (7 bases each). Trimming took 11 bases from V and 4 from J, leaving 21 bases between them. The germline V gene encodes CDR1 SEHNR and CDR2 FQNEAQ (reference sequence). CDR3 size: 16 residues. CDR3 amino acids: CAGEGTALSGANVLTF. CDR3 nucleotides: TGTGCCGGGGAGGGGACAGCCCTTTCAGGGGCCAACGTCCTGACTTTC. Complete variable domain (other parts from reference TRBV7-9 and TRBJ2-6): DTGVSQNPRHKITKRGQNVTFRCDPISEHNRLYWYRQTLGQGPEFLTYFQNEAQLEKSRLLSDRFSAERPKGSFSTLEIQRTEQGDSAMYLCAGEGTALSGANVLTFGAGSRLTVL.

V usage is TRBV7-6 and J usage is TRBJ1-5; maybe TRBD1 (5 bases). The V end was cut by 2 bases, the J end by 7 bases, with 15 bases between. This CDR3 contains 15 residues. Germline V lookup: CDR1 SGHVS, CDR2 FNYEAQ. CDR3 sequence (DNA): TGTGCCAGCAGCTTAATGGGGGGGACCGGGCAGCCCCAGCATTTT. This encodes CASSLMGGTGQPQHF. The complete variable domain, with remaining parts taken from reference TRBV7-6 and TRBJ1-5, reads GAGVSQSPRYKVTKRGQDVALRCDPISGHVSLYWYRQALGQGPEFLTYFNYEAQQDKSGLPNDRFSAERPEGSISTLTIQRTEQRDSAMYRCASSLMGGTGQPQHFGDGTRLSIL.

The table lists this clonotype with many counts. This chain connects TRBV5-6 to TRBJ2-6; 7 bases fit TRBD1. The CDR3 runs to 16 residues. The germline V gene has CDR1 SGHDT and CDR2 YYEEEE. The V segment lost 1 base and the J segment 1 base; nucleotides outside the gene matches: 2. The CDR3 region is CASSLNRGSGANVLTF. Here the CDR3 DNA reads TGTGCCAGCAGCTTGAACAGGGGTTCTGGGGCCAACGTCCTGACTTTC.